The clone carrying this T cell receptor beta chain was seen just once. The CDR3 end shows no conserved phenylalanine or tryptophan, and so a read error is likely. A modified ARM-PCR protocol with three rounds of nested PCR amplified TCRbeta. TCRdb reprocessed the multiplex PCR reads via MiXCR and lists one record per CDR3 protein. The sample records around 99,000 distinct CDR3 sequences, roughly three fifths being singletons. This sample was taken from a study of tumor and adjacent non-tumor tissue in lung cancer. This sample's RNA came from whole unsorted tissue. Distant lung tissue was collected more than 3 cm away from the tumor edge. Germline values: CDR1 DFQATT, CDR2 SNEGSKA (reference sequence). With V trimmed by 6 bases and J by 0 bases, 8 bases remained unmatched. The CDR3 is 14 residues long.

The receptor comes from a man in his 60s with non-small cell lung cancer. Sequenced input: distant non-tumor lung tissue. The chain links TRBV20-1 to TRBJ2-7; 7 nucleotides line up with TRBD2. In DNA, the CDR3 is TGCAGTGCCAAGAACCTAGCGGACTCCTACGAGCAGTACTTA. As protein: CSAKNLADSYEQYL.